Here is one T cell receptor gamma chain with its context. It has no known antigen specificity. Base qualities are missing; no much larger clone stands one base away. V and J are trimmed by 3 bases and 11 bases, and the gene matches miss 10 bases of the junction. As encoded in the germline V gene (reference sequence), CDR1 is VTNTFY while CDR2 is YDVSTARD. The CDR3 holds 12 amino acids from the cysteine to the phenylalanine. The DNA shown is the 36-base CDR3, in frame from base 1. Libraries were constructed by RT-PCR. Reads for this sample came from an Illumina MiSeq. TCRdb reprocessed the public data with the CATT caller; entries with the same nucleotide sequence were combined afterwards. A total of more than 350 gamma-chain clones appear in this sample, more than 15% of them only once. In total, the top ten clones hold roughly half of the sample. This specimen comes from a study of gamma-delta T cells after stem cell transplantation (dated by TCRdb to between 2015 and 2016).

Sequencing input: gamma-delta T cells. In this chain, TRGV3 is recombined with TRGJ1 or TRGJ2. The receptor's source is a human donor. It is not recorded whose cells these are; they may come from a transplant donor. CDR3 sequence: CATWDDMKEKLF. The sequenced DNA is TGTGCCACCTGGGACGATATGAAGGAGAAACTCTTT.